The 10 T cell receptor beta chains reported below all come from one sample, sequenced in a study of post-analysis software for immune sequencing data. Findings and limits, study-wide: Patients carried 4 or 5 TRBV segments more frequently than controls did, and TRBV5-6, TRBV5-1 and TRBV20-1 were among them.

Carried by the TCR beta cDNA libraries were unique molecular identifiers. TCRdb re-called the PCR reads through MiXCR, storing one row per CDR3 protein. The sample consists of around 180,000 distinct CDR3 sequences, 30% of them appearing once. These receptors' antigens are unknown. Material: blood. The receptors here all came from a girl under 18 with multiple sclerosis.

A remark on this clonotype: Its ends do not fully match the called genes, so a read error is possible. The chain recombines TRBV3-1 with TRBJ2-3, with D perhaps TRBD1 or TRBD2 (5 bases each). The germline CDR1 and CDR2 sequences are LGHDT and YNNKEL (reference sequence). The CDR3 consists of 15 residues. CDR3: CASGHGTTIGGTQYF. In nucleotides, the CDR3 is TGTGCCAGCGGCCACGGGACGACTATAGGAGGTACGCAGTATTTT.

On this clonotype itself: A much larger clone sits a single nucleotide away, making a read error possible. The V gene is TRBV29-1, the J gene TRBJ2-7; D uncertain. The CDR3 has 14 residues. With 0 bases removed from V and 4 bases from J, the gap between germline ends came to 13 bases. Germline V gene lookup returns CDR1 SQVTM and CDR2 ANQGSEA. Here the CDR3 reads CSVEDGMHEYEQYF. The CDR3 coding sequence is TGCAGCGTTGAAGATGGGATGCACGAGTACGAGCAGTACTTC.

Only a few counts were recorded for this clonotype. This chain connects TRBV30 to TRBJ1-1; no reliable D call. The germline V gene has CDR1 GTSNPN and CDR2 SVGIG (reference sequence). The CDR3 covers 11 residues. Trimming took 4 bases from V and 1 from J, leaving 4 bases between them. The CDR3 is CAWKENTEAFF. The CDR3 DNA sequence: TGTGCCTGGAAGGAGAACACTGAAGCTTTCTTT.

This chain uses TRBV6-6 with TRBJ2-5; D remains unclear. The CDR3 sequence is 14 residues long. The germline CDR1 and CDR2 sequences are MNHNY and SVGAGI (reference sequence). With 0 bases removed from V and 3 bases from J, the gap between germline ends came to 8 bases. CDR3 residues: CASSYSNNKETQYF. The CDR3 nucleotides are TGTGCCAGCAGTTACTCGAATAATAAAGAGACCCAGTACTTC.

This clonotype has just a few counts. This chain links TRBV6-5 with TRBJ1-1; D not resolved. V lost 0 bases and J 10 bases, leaving 9 bases between the germline ends. The CDR3 is made up of 12 amino acids. CDR1 and CDR2 (germline): MNHEY, SVGAGI. The CDR3 DNA sequence: TGTGCCAGCAGTTACTCAGGCGGCGGAGCTTTCTTT. Translated, it gives CASSYSGGGAFF.

V gene TRBV2 combines with J gene TRBJ2-7; 10 nucleotides match TRBD1. Germline trimming cut 6 bases from V and 2 bases from J; bases unmatched to any gene: 7. The CDR3 sequence is 15 residues long. The germline CDR1 and CDR2 sequences are SNHLY and FYNNEI. This chain's CDR3 is CASRRDRGRPYEQYF. In nucleotides, the CDR3 is TGTGCCAGCAGGAGGGACAGGGGTAGGCCCTACGAGCAGTACTTC.

The sample holds a few counts of this clonotype. As DNA, the CDR3 is TGCGCCAGCAGCCTCGACGAGAGCTATGGCTACACCTTC. Its translation: CASSLDESYGYTF. The chain recombines TRBV5-1 with TRBJ1-2, with unresolved D. V was pared by 4 bases and J by 4 bases, with 11 bases between. This CDR3 contains 13 residues. Germline V gene lookup returns CDR1 SGHRS and CDR2 YFSETQ.

This clonotype occurred a few times. J is TRBJ2-1 and V is TRBV5-1; no clear D. Germline V gene lookup returns CDR1 SGHRS and CDR2 YFSETQ. V was trimmed by 2 bases and J by 5 bases, leaving 8 bases between them. The CDR3 sequence is 13 residues long. The CDR3 region is CASSFLFHNEQFF. CDR3 DNA sequence: TGCGCCAGCAGCTTCCTTTTTCACAATGAGCAGTTCTTC.

This clonotype was detected ten times or more. The V gene is TRBV29-1, the J gene TRBJ2-1; 10 positions agree with TRBD2. This CDR3 region has 19 residues. V gave up 6 bases and J gave up 0 bases; unmatched junction bases: 17. Germline V gene lookup returns CDR1 SQVTM and CDR2 ANQGSEA. The CDR3: CSVPLLGLALVGSYNEQFF. Here the CDR3 DNA reads TGCAGCGTCCCCCTCTTGGGACTAGCGCTCGTGGGCTCCTACAATGAGCAGTTCTTC.

This clonotype appeared many times. This CDR3 reads CSATLAGVAETQYF. For the CDR3, the DNA is TGCAGTGCTACGCTAGCGGGAGTGGCAGAGACCCAGTACTTC. The V call is TRBV20-1, the J call TRBJ2-5, with 10 bases matching TRBD2. The CDR3 consists of 14 residues. Germline V gives CDR1 DFQATT, CDR2 SNEGSKA (reference sequence). V shed 4 bases and J 4 bases; nucleotides not matched to a gene: 6.